This record concerns one TCR beta chain sequence. Its antigen is still unknown. This CDR3 has 14 residues. Trimming at V came to 5 bases and at J to 0 bases, leaving 4 bases not matched to a gene. The V gene's germline CDR1 is MNHEY and CDR2 SVGAGI. The record originates from a study of T cell responses to AZD1222 COVID-19 vaccine. Study findings and constraints: Clonal diversity was possibly underestimated; the donors were predominantly white British and more often female. Vaccine-related CD4 TCRs covered spike, predominating at 160-218 and 743-854.

The method was immunoSEQ multiplex PCR; TCRdb's version includes in-frame clones alone and lacks a portion of them. The sample holds about 100,000 clones, about 85% seen once. The sample in question was peripheral blood, obtained on day 0 of AZD1222 vaccination. V gene TRBV6-5 combines with J gene TRBJ2-7; 7 nucleotides match TRBD1. The TCR sequence derives from an adult in good health. DNA for the CDR3: TGTGCCAGCAGTCCTCGACAGGGCTCCTACGAGCAGTACTTC. This sequence encodes CASSPRQGSYEQYF.